The sequence of this TCR beta chain was determined in a study of T cell repertoires in cytomegalovirus infection. Study background: CMV epitopes used comprised recently identified HLA-C-restricted ones and well-studied HLA-B-restricted ones. TCR beta signatures that were public indicated CMV infection and matching HLA type.

On this clonotype: Its antigen is still unknown.

Germline V lookup: CDR1 MDHEN, CDR2 SYDVKM. CDR3 length: 16 amino acids. The V end lost 4 bases, the J end lost 2 bases, and 18 bases lay between the germline ends. TCRdb re-called the reads through MiXCR, storing one row per CDR3 protein. The table has around 900,000 distinct CDR3 sequences, approximately 31% seen once; the top ten hold about 14%. Study-level results: CMV carriers with the relevant HLA were identified by cumulative public TCR beta family frequency. In two of eight donors, the top clonotype was HLA-C-restricted CMV-specific.

This sequence joins TRBV28 and TRBJ2-7, with D maybe TRBD2 (6 bases). The TCR originated in a human donor in good health (CMV status not recorded). Some clones in this sample may be carry-over from other donors' samples. The sample here was cultured CD8+ T cells from PBMCs, taken from culture after CMV antigen stimulation. DNA for the CDR3: TGTGCCAGCAGTTCAATATGGCCCGGGAGCGCCTACGAGCAGTACGTC. Amino acids: CASSSIWPGSAYEQYV.